The 18 T cell receptor beta chains listed next were all sequenced from one sample in a study of blood T cell repertoires in COVID-19. Profiling relied on immunoSEQ multiplex PCR, and the TCRdb table lists in-frame clones only, not all of them. The top ten hold 1.2% of the sample, which has over 200,000 clones, around 90% seen once. Source material: peripheral blood. The receptors were sampled from a man aged 30 to 39 with acute or convalescent COVID-19.

In its sample, this clone was seen once. The chain joins TRBV30 to TRBJ2-1; a weak D match, TRBD1 (6 bases). CDR1 and CDR2 from the germline V gene are GTSNPN and SVGIG (reference sequence). CDR3 length equals 16 residues. The V gene lost 2 bases and the J gene lost 8 bases, with 22 bases spanning the gap. The CDR3 bases are TGTGCCTGGAGTCCAGAATGGGGGCAGGGTGTATATGAGCAGTTCTTC. This gives the protein CAWSPEWGQGVYEQFF.

The count of this clone is one. The V call is TRBV27, the J call TRBJ1-1; TRBD1 is a possible D gene (6 bases). The V end lost 5 bases, the J end lost 1 base, and 11 bases lay between the germline ends. From germline, CDR1 is MNHEY and CDR2 SMNVEV (reference sequence). The CDR3 is made up of 14 amino acids. The CDR3 DNA is TGTGCCAGCAGTATCTACAGGGCGAACACTGAAGCTTTCTTT. This codes for CASSIYRANTEAFF.

This clone is a singleton in its sample. This sequence joins TRBV3-1 (or the pseudogene TRBV3-2) and TRBJ1-2; 8 nucleotides align to TRBD1. Trimming cost V 3 bases and J 3 bases; bases outside gene matches: 0. The length of the CDR3 is 13 residues. Per germline, CDR1 LGHDT and CDR2 YNNKEL (reference sequence). The DNA for the CDR3 is TGTGCCAGCAGCCAGGGACAGGACTATGGCTACACCTTC. Amino acid sequence: CASSQGQDYGYTF.

V is TRBV7-6 and J is TRBJ1-6, with D possibly matching TRBD1 (5 bases). Looked up from germline, CDR1 is SGHVS and CDR2 is FNYEAQ. This CDR3 region has 15 residues. Between the trimmed V and J ends, which lost 5 bases and 10 bases, there was a span of 18 bases. As DNA, the CDR3 is TGTGCCAGCAGCCCGGAGAGGAGGGGTTTGTCACCCCTCCACTTT. Translation gives CASSPERRGLSPLHF. The entire variable domain, with the rest obtained from reference TRBV7-6 and TRBJ1-6, is as follows: GAGVSQSPRYKVTKRGQDVALRCDPISGHVSLYWYRQALGQGPEFLTYFNYEAQQDKSGLPNDRFSAERPEGSISTLTIQRTEQRDSAMYRCASSPERRGLSPLHFGNGTRLTVT.

This clone was picked up one time. The chain is built from TRBV7-3 and TRBJ2-2; 8 bases map to TRBD1. Trimming removed 5 bases from V and 5 bases from J; junction bases left unmatched: 4. This CDR3 has 14 amino acids. Per the germline V gene, CDR1 is SGHTA and CDR2 is FQGTGA. Written as DNA, the CDR3 is TGTGCCAGCAGCCGGGACAGGCTTACCGGGGAGCTGTTTTTT. It yields the protein CASSRDRLTGELFF.

V gene TRBV6-5 combines with J gene TRBJ1-2; the D is unclear. V was clipped by 5 bases and J by 4 bases, with 11 bases between them. CDR3 length equals 13 residues. Germline V gives CDR1 MNHEY, CDR2 SVGAGI. CDR3 protein: CASSRDPPYGYTF. The DNA for the CDR3 is TGTGCCAGCAGTCGGGATCCACCCTATGGCTACACCTTC.

The chain joins TRBV6-5 to TRBJ2-3; D gene ambiguous. Germline V CDR1 and CDR2: MNHEY, SVGAGI. Trimming stripped 10 bases from V and 1 base from J, with 12 bases between. The CDR3 sequence is 13 residues long. For the CDR3, the DNA is TGTGCCACCAGCCGGGTGCGCACAGATACGCAGTATTTT. As protein: CATSRVRTDTQYF.

This rearrangement joins TRBV5-1 to TRBJ1-6, with 11 bases that match TRBD1. V lost 4 bases and J lost 10; bases outside the gene matches: 1. The germline CDR1 and CDR2 sequences are SGHRS and YFSETQ. The CDR3 covers 13 residues. The CDR3 region is CASSGTGGSPLHF. The CDR3 DNA is TGCGCCAGCAGCGGGACAGGGGGGTCACCCCTCCACTTT.

The V and J genes are TRBV29-1 and TRBJ2-3; D unresolved. The CDR3 is 12 amino acids. CDR1 is SQVTM and CDR2 is ANQGSEA in the germline V gene. The germline V and J ends were trimmed by 4 bases and 4 bases, with 9 bases remaining between them. CDR3: CSVVSNPDTQYF. CDR3 DNA: TGCAGCGTTGTTAGTAACCCAGATACGCAGTATTTT.

V gene TRBV9 combines with J gene TRBJ2-7, with TRBD2 matching 8 bases. The CDR3 extends over 16 amino acids. J was trimmed by 7 bases and V by 4 bases; bases with no gene match: 16. The V gene's germline CDR1 is SGDLS and CDR2 YYNGEE. This CDR3 reads CASSLGSNGRAEEQYF. CDR3 sequence (DNA): TGTGCCAGCAGCCTCGGGTCGAACGGGAGGGCCGAAGAGCAGTACTTC.

In its sample, this clone was seen once. The V call is TRBV7-9, the J call TRBJ2-5, with TRBD2 matching over 8 bases. V lost 3 bases, J lost 5 bases, and 8 bases stayed unmatched. CDR3 length: 15 amino acids. CDR1 and CDR2 (germline): SEHNR, FQNEAQ (reference sequence). CDR3: CASSFRGGRMETQYF. As DNA, the CDR3 is TGTGCCAGCAGCTTTCGCGGGGGGCGAATGGAGACCCAGTACTTC.

This chain connects TRBV7-8 to TRBJ2-1; D ambiguous. V lost 2 bases and J 5 bases, leaving 4 bases between the germline ends. There are 12 residues in the CDR3. The germline V gene has CDR1 SGHVS and CDR2 FQNEAQ. In DNA, the CDR3 is TGTGCCAGCAGCTTACGAGACAATGAGCAGTTCTTC. Its protein is CASSLRDNEQFF.

The rearrangement uses TRBV27 and TRBJ2-2, with D unresolved. V lost 9 bases and J lost 6, with 8 bases in between. Germline CDR1 MNHEY, CDR2 SMNVEV (reference sequence). This CDR3 comprises 11 residues. Here the CDR3 reads CASQEAGELFF. The CDR3 nucleotides are TGTGCCAGTCAAGAGGCCGGGGAGCTGTTTTTT.

This clone showed up just a few times. This chain joins TRBV5-6 and TRBJ1-1; 7 nucleotides agree with TRBD1. From germline, CDR1 is SGHDT and CDR2 YYEEEE. The CDR3 runs 17 residues. With V trimmed by 0 bases and J by 4 bases, 12 bases remained unmatched. CDR3 protein: CASSLGLYRGGGTEAFF. CDR3 DNA sequence: TGTGCCAGCAGCTTGGGCTTATACAGGGGAGGTGGCACTGAAGCTTTCTTT.

Details on this clone: A read error may account for a junction end that differs from germline. This sequence joins TRBV11-3 and TRBJ1-2; 9 nucleotides agree with TRBD1. This CDR3 is built from 17 residues. The germline V gene has CDR1 SGHNT and CDR2 YENEEA. This CDR3 reads CASSPRWYTRDRADYTF. CDR3 DNA: TGTGCCAGCAGCCCTAGGTGGTATACCCGGGACAGGGCTGACTACACTTTC.

V gene TRBV6-5 combines with J gene TRBJ2-7, with 8 positions matching TRBD1. The CDR3 totals 12 residues. CDR1 and CDR2 from the germline V gene are MNHEY and SVGAGI. Trimming removed 5 bases from V and 4 bases from J; junction bases left unmatched: 1. The CDR3 is CASSTGGYEQYF. In nucleotides, the CDR3 is TGTGCCAGCAGTACAGGGGGGTACGAGCAGTACTTC.

V is TRBV30 and J is TRBJ2-1; D call uncertain. The CDR3 is 11 amino acids. CDR1 is GTSNPN, CDR2 SVGIG, per germline (reference sequence). V shed 4 bases and J shed 5 bases, with 6 bases lying between them. The CDR3 reads CAWTTNNEQFF. The DNA for the CDR3 is TGTGCCTGGACTACCAACAATGAGCAGTTCTTC.

The chain uses TRBV5-4 and TRBJ2-7; TRBD2 aligns across 8 bases. CDR3 size: 14 residues. CDR1 is SGHNT and CDR2 is YYREEE in the germline V gene (reference sequence). V trimming: 5 bases; J trimming: 3 bases; junction bases outside the gene matches: 7. The CDR3 loop reads CASRKREPGYEQYF. Here the CDR3 DNA reads TGTGCCAGCAGAAAGCGGGAGCCGGGCTACGAGCAGTACTTC.